This T cell receptor beta chain is drawn from a study of T cells in AML relapse after transplant (dated by TCRdb to the late 2010s). For the study in its entirety: In patients given allogeneic HSCT for myeloid malignancy, this retrospective study looked at bone marrow T cells, examining both their TCR repertoires and their inhibitory receptor expression. TCR sequencing of unsorted bone marrow included three healthy donors, three patients in long-term complete remission, and three patients who were relapsing after HSCT.

Sequences SGHTA (CDR1) and FQGNSA (CDR2) are obtained from the germline V gene. Reading from cysteine to phenylalanine, the CDR3 counts 16 amino acids. Of all the DNA, just the CDR3 is kept, 48 bases in frame from base 1. Compared with germline, V lacks 0 bases and J lacks 1 base; bases without a gene match: 0. Bone marrow from healthy donors served as the control group for patient comparisons. The method was PCR. A modified RACE PCR protocol, not multiplex PCR, was used to amplify TCR alpha and beta chains from RNA. Libraries were sequenced on an Illumina MiSeq, and raw reads were demultiplexed by sample-specific barcode combinations. The study's processing was this. MiXCR software was used to identify TCR clonotypes from the sequencing reads. TCRdb handled the public reads itself, with Q25 trimming in fastp and clone calling in MiXCR, and kept productive beta chains. Rows merge per CDR3 protein into single entries with the most common DNA and genes. TCRdb, not the authors, supplied the V and J calls. In this sample the table shows roughly 350 distinct CDR3 sequences, 15% to 20% of which occur a single time. The ten largest clones take up about 13% of the sample.

Within its sample, this clonotype is large (0.1 to 1%). No antigen is known for it. No base-level quality is on record; no much larger clone is a single base apart. The study at large found these results: Bone marrow repertoires were skewed in transplanted patients whatever the outcome, with the top 10 alpha clonotypes reaching around 33% in remission and approximately 40% in relapse compared with around 20% in healthy donors. TCR repertoire comparisons rested on very few samples, with only three individuals per group for unsorted bone marrow.

The sequence joins TRBV7-2 to TRBJ2-2, and 9 bases in between align with TRBD2. This TCR was sampled from a human donor in good health. The specimen sequenced was bone marrow. The CDR3 region has the sequence CASSLASGGNTGELFF. The DNA sequence reads TGTGCCAGCAGCTTAGCTAGCGGGGGGAACACCGGGGAGCTGTTTTTT. With all but the CDR3 taken from the reference TRBV7-2 and TRBJ2-2 genes, the full variable domain is: GAGVSQSPSNKVTEKGKDVELRCDPISGHTALYWYRQSLGQGLEFLIYFQGNSAPDKSGLPSDRFSAERTGGSVSTLTIQRTQQEDSAVYLCASSLASGGNTGELFFGEGSRLTVL.